This T cell receptor (beta chain) was retrieved from a study of human T cells and chemical hapten exposure (dated by TCRdb to 2020 to 2023). At the level of the whole study: For sensitization, 2% DPC in acetone was applied to a 2 cm by 2 cm area of upper inner arm skin. Around 30 alopecia patients provided blood for TCR sequencing at one to four time points (pre-sensitization, 2, 6 and 24 weeks). Peripheral blood TCR repertoire changes were tracked in vivo in alopecia patients during primary and secondary sensitization to the hapten diphenylcyclopropenone (DPC). Alopecia areata with under or over 50% scalp involvement, alopecia totalis and alopecia universalis were represented in the patient cohort, which was mostly female. Blood was sampled from patients pre-sensitization (week 0) and at 2, 6 and about 24 weeks after DPC sensitization. Patch testing was done on the upper back using Finn chambers containing 0.01% DPC, and results were scored after 6 days according to International Contact Dermatitis Research Group standards. Throughout the study period of about 23 weeks, patients also received therapeutic DPC doses to the scalp every week. Libraries were pooled for sequencing, and per-sample TCR yields varied mainly because of small differences in library volumes within the pool.

This specimen's time point label, interpreted: patch test 1, 2 weeks after DPC sensitization. The meaning of the sample's treatment or condition label: therapeutic diphenylcyclopropenone sensitization with weekly scalp DPC. Blood at each patch-test visit was drawn before the patch test was applied. Patients were considered eligible if aged 18 to 70, diagnosed with alopecia and deemed suitable for DPC therapy, and patients were excluded if pregnant. Total RNA was extracted from unfractionated whole blood collected in Tempus Blood RNA tubes. The CDR3, from cysteine to phenylalanine, totals 17 residues. Left in the record is the CDR3 DNA by itself, 51 bases read in frame from the first base. The germline V gene encodes CDR1 MNHNY and CDR2 SVGAGI (reference sequence). At the junction V is shortened by 4 bases and J by 6 bases, with 24 bases in between. The method was RACE. These reads were obtained on a NextSeq 500. During library preparation, unique molecular identifiers were attached to individual cDNA molecules so that TCRs could be counted in a quantitative, reproducible way. For every blood RNA sample, sequencing covered both the TCR alpha and TCR beta chains. The paper's processing steps were these. The median number of TCRs per sample was approximately 93,000, ranging from roughly 20,000 to 700,000. The Decombinator software suite was used to annotate the V, J and CDR3 of the TCR reads. To make PS versus PT1 abundance plots, every sample was subsampled to the same number of TCRs (28,000). TCRs were defined as expanded if absent before sensitization and observed at least eight times at the 2-week time point. The public reads were reanalyzed by TCRdb: fastp trimming at Q25, MiXCR alignment, in-frame beta chains only. Rows are combined by CDR3 protein, so each entry shows the most common genes and DNA. TCRdb's processing, not the authors', yielded these V and J calls. For this sample there are some 94,000 distinct CDR3 sequences; 9.5% to 15% appear just once. Clones ranked in the top ten supply approximately 2% of the sample.

Worth noting for this clonotype: Its antigen remains undetermined. No base quality values were provided; no much bigger clone lies one nucleotide off.

What the study reported, not specific to this receptor: Because every patient had alopecia, a presumed autoimmune disease, the patients' immune response might differ from that of healthy individuals. Patch test score correlated positively with the number of PT1 expanded TCRs, reaching significance at thresholds 8, 16 and 32 but not at 4. DPC sensitization did not change the number of TCRs with a frequency above 1 in 1000, and there was no evidence of changes in global repertoire structure. Compared with pre-sensitization or healthy control sets, expanded TCRs formed significantly more large CDR3 similarity clusters, which is consistent with antigen-driven responses. After repeated subsampling, the strength of the expansion versus patch-test correlation and the threshold at which it became significant changed.

Recombination connected TRBV6-6 to TRBJ1-1; the D gene remains uncertain. The sequence came from a woman between 40 and 50 years old with alopecia areata. Some clones in this sample may be carry-over from other donors' samples. This material consisted of whole blood, taken in connection with sensitization to the hapten diphenylcyclopropenone (DPC). This receptor carries the CDR3 CASSSRRSRLSGAEAFF. The bases are TGTGCCAGCAGTTCCCGCCGCTCCCGGTTGAGCGGAGCTGAAGCTTTCTTT.